This T cell receptor (beta chain) is from a study of OX40 agonist ivuxolimab in advanced cancers. Study in general: The dose of intravenous ivuxolimab that patients received every 2 weeks ranged from 0.01 to 10 mg/kg. Males comprised approximately 84% of the group, whose mean age was approximately 60 years (range about 20 to 79). General observations from the study: Dose levels from 0.1 to 3.0 mg/kg saw CD4+ and CD8+ blood T cells expand clonally by week 6.

Worth noting for this clone: Its antigen is not known.

The assay was immunoSEQ multiplex PCR, and TCRdb's table has in-frame clones only and misses some. Here the sample spans about 48,000 clones, about four fifths being singletons. The V end lost 5 bases, the J end lost 7 bases, and 13 bases lay between the germline ends. The germline CDR1 and CDR2 sequences are SGHNT and YYREEE (reference sequence). This CDR3 contains 14 residues. At baseline, cycle 4 day 1, and cycle 7 day 1, blood was sampled. This TCR derives from an adult with an advanced solid tumor such as melanoma, head and neck, liver or kidney cancer. The chain is built from TRBV5-4 and TRBJ1-6; possible D gene TRBD1, 6 bases. The sequencing here drew on CD4+ or CD8+ T cells sorted from blood, taken in a trial of the OX40 agonist ivuxolimab. The CDR3 spells CASRPGQFNSPLHF. The CDR3 bases are TGTGCCAGCAGGCCGGGACAATTCAATTCACCCCTCCACTTT.